These T cell receptor beta chains were read from a single sample in a study of blood T cell repertoires in COVID-19. Method: immunoSEQ multiplex PCR; TCRdb's copy keeps in-frame clones and lacks some. The sample holds roughly 180,000 clones, roughly 88% seen once. Specimen: peripheral blood. The receptors originated from an older man with COVID-19, enrolled during active disease. The CDR3 runs from the conserved cysteine through the conserved F or W. Each record gives: V gene, clone size, CDR3 protein. Some rows have no size entry. The others give once, few or many, or a class for an expanded clone.

V: TRBV19; size: -; CDR3: CASSPGAGTGAYEQYF
V: TRBV6-5; size: -; CDR3: CASSERASETQYF
V: TRBV18; size: -; CDR3: CASSPETGDFGSPLHF
V: TRBV5-3; size: -; CDR3: CARRHPGLAKNIQYF
V: TRBV2; size: -; CDR3: CASSEAPGDTQYF
V: TRBV6-1; size: few; CDR3: CASSELQETQYF
V: TRBV3-1/TRBV3-2; size: -; CDR3: CASSHRGVDNQPQHF
V: TRBV24-1; size: -; CDR3: CATSDARLAGGTDTQYF
V: TRBV6-6; size: few; CDR3: CASSSTGGTEAFF
V: TRBV4-2; size: -; CDR3: CASSPIPDGDEQYF
V: TRBV2; size: -; CDR3: CASSARTALHF
V: TRBV5-1; size: few; CDR3: CASSFGRGQETQYF
V: TRBV19; size: -; CDR3: CASSIRANQPQHF
V: TRBV7-2; size: -; CDR3: CASSWGQMNTEAFF
V: TRBV7-2; size: -; CDR3: CASSLGSGPISYEQYF
V: TRBV5-1; size: -; CDR3: CASSLGLGQGAGDTQYF
V: TRBV7-3; size: few; CDR3: CASSPGSGGNTIYF
V: TRBV19; size: few; CDR3: CASNPGRELDQPQHF